The 23 T cell receptor beta chains given below trace back to one sample, sequenced in a study of Graves' ophthalmopathy and Graves' hyperthyroidism (dated by TCRdb to about 2018). Reads for this sample came from an Illumina HiSeq 2000. For repertoire sequencing, the TCR beta CDR3 regions were amplified from RNA transcripts. HTBI primers and the Qiagen OneStep RT-PCR kit were used in a first-round RT-PCR, which was followed by a second-round multiplex PCR, size selection and purification. The public sequencing data were trimmed at Q25 with fastp and processed into clonotypes with MiXCR by TCRdb, which kept only in-frame beta chains. Every entry covers one CDR3 protein and lists the most common genes and DNA from its rows. The sample has hundreds of thousands of distinct CDR3 sequences on record, about a fifth of them singletons. The top ten constitute approximately 7.7% of the sample. Sequenced material: peripheral blood. These receptors all stem from a woman aged 18-29 years with stable Graves' hyperthyroidism. Some clones in this sample may be carry-over from other donors' samples. Donor details come from another sample of the same person, matched by shared clones.

This clonotype was observed a handful of times. The chain has TRBV6-1 and TRBJ2-5; no definite D call. The CDR3 is 13 residues long. CDR1 and CDR2 (germline): MNHNS, SASEGT. V was clipped by 7 bases and J by 0 bases, with 9 bases between them. CDR3 protein: CASTNPDQETQYF. The CDR3 bases are TGTGCCAGCACCAACCCCGACCAAGAGACCCAGTACTTC.

This clonotype came up a few times. This chain connects TRBV11-2 to TRBJ2-2; 14 positions agree with TRBD2. Trimming removed 5 bases from V and 6 bases from J; junction bases left unmatched: 8. The germline V gene has CDR1 SGHAT and CDR2 FQNNGV. This CDR3 has 17 residues. The CDR3 sequence: CASSLTSGGAGAGELFF. CDR3 coding DNA: TGTGCCAGCAGCCTGACTAGCGGGGGGGCCGGGGCCGGGGAGCTGTTTTTT.

In this sample, this clonotype turned up many times. This chain uses TRBV6-5 with TRBJ1-2; a weak D match, TRBD1 (6 bases). Germline V gives CDR1 MNHEY, CDR2 SVGAGI. The CDR3 consists of 14 residues. Deletions cut 6 bases from V and 0 bases from J, with 11 bases between. The CDR3 DNA sequence: TGTGCCAGCAGCGGACAGAAAGCTAACTATGGCTACACCTTC. Its translation is CASSGQKANYGYTF.

The chain couples TRBV28 to TRBJ2-7; 10 bases fit TRBD2. The CDR3 has 16 amino acids. V lost 5 bases and J lost 6; bases outside the gene matches: 13. Per the germline V gene, CDR1 is MDHEN and CDR2 is SYDVKM. The DNA of the CDR3 is TGTGCCAGCAGTCTATCCAGCGGGAGGGGCCCCGGCGAGCAGTACTTC. This codes for CASSLSSGRGPGEQYF.

This clonotype was counted many times. The chain uses TRBV12-3 or TRBV12-4 and TRBJ2-3; weak D call: TRBD1 (6 bases). The CDR3 has 15 amino acids. The V and J ends lost 3 bases and 0 bases respectively, with 10 bases between them. The CDR3 region is CASSFLTGSTDTQYF. The DNA for the CDR3 is TGTGCCAGCAGTTTTCTTACAGGGAGCACAGATACGCAGTATTTT.

This clonotype has ten or more counts. The chain joins TRBV5-1 to TRBJ1-5, with D unresolved. The CDR3 spans 13 residues. Germline lookup yields CDR1 SGHRS and CDR2 YFSETQ. The V and J ends lost 4 bases and 3 bases respectively, with 8 bases between them. CDR3 sequence: CASSVDANQPQHF. The CDR3 DNA reads TGCGCCAGCAGCGTGGACGCCAATCAGCCCCAGCATTTT. The complete variable domain, with remaining parts taken from reference TRBV5-1 and TRBJ1-5, reads KAGVTQTPRYLIKTRGQQVTLSCSPISGHRSVSWYQQTPGQGLQFLFEYFSETQRNKGNFPGRFSGRQFSNSRSEMNVSTLELGDSALYLCASSVDANQPQHFGDGTRLSIL.

The chain couples TRBV12-3 or TRBV12-4 to TRBJ2-2; TRBD2 agrees at 9 bases. This CDR3 has 19 amino acids. The ends lost 3 bases at V and 5 bases at J; junction bases unmatched: 16. This chain's CDR3 is CASSFRSTYSGRGTGELFF. CDR3 bases: TGTGCCAGCAGTTTCCGTTCTACCTATAGCGGGAGAGGGACCGGGGAGCTGTTTTTT.

This clonotype was counted only a few times. The rearrangement joins TRBV6-5 to TRBJ1-1; possibly TRBD1 for D (5 bases). The V gene lost 4 bases and the J gene lost 3 bases, with 15 bases spanning the gap. Germline loops: CDR1 MNHEY, CDR2 SVGAGI. The CDR3 totals 15 residues. The CDR3 nucleotides read TGTGCCAGCAGTTCGCCGGGGCGGGGGGACACTGAAGCTTTCTTT. Translation: CASSSPGRGDTEAFF.

The V call is TRBV3-1, the J call TRBJ2-2; D is unresolved. Germline values: CDR1 LGHDT, CDR2 YNNKEL (reference sequence). The V end lost 0 bases, the J end lost 4 bases, and 12 bases lay between the germline ends. The CDR3 has 16 amino acids. Here the CDR3 reads CASSQDSGDSTGELFF. The CDR3 DNA reads as TGTGCCAGCAGCCAAGATTCGGGTGATTCCACCGGGGAGCTGTTTTTT.

This sequence joins TRBV6-1 and TRBJ1-1; D perhaps matches TRBD1 (5 bases). The germline V gene encodes CDR1 MNHNS and CDR2 SASEGT. The CDR3 extends over 14 amino acids. V was pared by 8 bases and J by 3 bases, with 16 bases between. The CDR3 coding sequence is TGTGCCAGCGGCAGGGTGTTAGTCGACACTGAAGCTTTCTTT. Translating it yields CASGRVLVDTEAFF.

There are many counts of this clonotype. The rearrangement uses TRBV6-1 and TRBJ1-5; D is undetermined. Germline assignment: CDR1 MNHNS and CDR2 SASEGT. Trimming shortened V by 6 bases and J by 1 base, and 13 bases separated the two germline ends. This CDR3 has 15 amino acids. The CDR3 DNA is TGTGCCAGCAGCGCTGGGGTGGGGAGCAATCAGCCCCAGCATTTT. Translated, it gives CASSAGVGSNQPQHF.

The sample holds many counts of this clonotype. The V call is TRBV2, the J call TRBJ1-5; D possibly corresponds to TRBD1 (5 bases). The germline CDR1 and CDR2 sequences are SNHLY and FYNNEI. V was trimmed by 8 bases and J by 9 bases, leaving 17 bases between them. CDR3 length: 13 amino acids. The CDR3 bases are TGTGCCAGCGGGGGAGACGGCTTGACGCCCCAGCATTTT. This translates into CASGGDGLTPQHF.

This clonotype was counted ten times or more. The J gene is TRBJ1-1, the V gene TRBV10-3; D gene unclear. Germline lookup yields CDR1 ENHRY and CDR2 SYGVKD. This CDR3 has 16 residues. The V end lost 6 bases, the J end lost 0 bases, and 17 bases lay between the germline ends. The CDR3 DNA reads TGTGCCATCAGCTACGGACCGTACCTAATGAACACTGAAGCTTTCTTT. Protein sequence: CAISYGPYLMNTEAFF.

This clonotype came up many times. V is TRBV11-3 and J is TRBJ1-3; D is uncertain. Germline CDR1 and CDR2: SGHNT and YENEEA. This CDR3 has 15 amino acids. V was clipped by 0 bases and J by 0 bases, with 6 bases between them. CDR3 residues: CASSLDAGSGNTIYF. For the CDR3, the DNA is TGTGCCAGCAGCTTAGATGCGGGCTCTGGAAACACCATATATTTT.

The gene calls are TRBV6-1 and TRBJ1-3, with a tentative D call TRBD1 (6 bases). From germline, CDR1 is MNHNS and CDR2 SASEGT. The CDR3 sequence is 16 residues long. V was shortened by 7 bases and J by 0 bases, with 16 bases between the two germline ends. CDR3 nucleotides: TGTGCCAGCAACGAACGGGACATACTCTCTGGAAACACCATATATTTT. This codes for CASNERDILSGNTIYF.

For this clonotype: A read error may be the cause here, since a much bigger clone is one base away. V gene TRBV5-1 combines with J gene TRBJ1-1; 7 nucleotides agree with TRBD1. CDR1 is SGHRS and CDR2 is YFSETQ in the germline V gene. CDR3 length: 13 residues. In nucleotides, the CDR3 is TGCGGCAGCAGGCAGGGACAGCAGACTGAAGCTTTCTTT. It is translated as CGSRQGQQTEAFF.

The chain employs TRBV28 and TRBJ1-5; D ambiguous. Germline assignment: CDR1 MDHEN and CDR2 SYDVKM. This CDR3 is 15 amino acids long. V lost 2 bases and J 0 bases, leaving 8 bases between the germline ends. The CDR3 DNA is TGTGCCAGCAGTTTAATGGGGATTAGCAATCAGCCCCAGCATTTT. Amino acid sequence: CASSLMGISNQPQHF. The full variable domain, in which reference TRBV28 and TRBJ1-5 provide the parts outside the CDR3, is DVKVTQSSRYLVKRTGEKVFLECVQDMDHENMFWYRQDPGLGLRLIYFSYDVKMKEKGDIPEGYSVSREKKERFSLILESASTNQTSMYLCASSLMGISNQPQHFGDGTRLSIL.

This clonotype was seen ten or more times. The chain has TRBV12-3 or TRBV12-4 and TRBJ1-1; tentative D call: TRBD1 (5 bases). This CDR3 comprises 14 residues. V was pared by 7 bases and J by 1 base, with 13 bases between. DNA of the CDR3: TGTGCCAGCAACTTCCAGGGCCGGAACACTGAAGCTTTCTTT. It translates to CASNFQGRNTEAFF.

To note about this clonotype: A clone one base away is much larger, so this may be a read error. CDR3 region: CASSDDGFTEAFF. The CDR3 nucleotides read TGTGCCAGCAGTGACGACGGGTTCACTGAAGCTTTCTTT. The chain uses TRBV2 and TRBJ1-1; no clear D gene. The CDR3 has 13 residues. The V gene's germline CDR1 is SNHLY and CDR2 FYNNEI. Trimming cost V 3 bases and J 4 bases, with 9 bases left between them.

Notes on this clonotype: The junction departs from germline at one end; a sequencing error may be responsible. The chain is built from TRBV7-9 and TRBJ2-1; 8 bases align to TRBD1. The CDR3 has 15 amino acids. Germline assignment: CDR1 SEHNR and CDR2 FQNEAQ (reference sequence). CDR3 sequence (DNA): TGTGCCAGCATGGGAGGTGGGACAGGAAACAATGAGAAGTTCTTC. Residues: CASMGGGTGNNEKFF.

In its sample, this clonotype was seen many times. The rearrangement uses TRBV20-1 and TRBJ1-5; D perhaps matches TRBD1 (5 bases). The V gene lost 0 bases and the J gene lost 0 bases, with 12 bases spanning the gap. The CDR3 is 16 residues long. The germline gives CDR1 DFQATT, CDR2 SNEGSKA (reference sequence). The CDR3 spells CSARDQGLYSNQPQHF. For the CDR3, the DNA is TGCAGTGCTAGAGATCAGGGACTCTATAGCAATCAGCCCCAGCATTTT.

This clonotype was found many times. The gene calls are TRBV12-3 or TRBV12-4 and TRBJ1-5; D is uncertain. This CDR3 spans 14 amino acids. Trimming pared 5 bases from V and 5 bases from J, leaving 13 bases between. CDR3 amino acids: CASSPRWNDQPQHF. The CDR3 DNA reads TGTGCCAGCAGTCCGAGGTGGAACGATCAGCCCCAGCATTTT.

At least ten counts were recorded for this clonotype. This chain uses TRBV30 with TRBJ1-2, with 7 positions matching TRBD1. Germline V CDR1 and CDR2: GTSNPN, SVGIG (reference sequence). With V trimmed by 3 bases and J by 4 bases, 5 bases remained unmatched. The CDR3 consists of 13 residues. CDR3 bases: TGTGCCTGGAGAAGACAGGGCAGCTATGGCTACACCTTC. It encodes CAWRRQGSYGYTF. The variable domain in full, with the rest retrieved from reference TRBV30 and TRBJ1-2, is SQTIHQWPATLVQPVGSPLSLECTVEGTSNPNLYWYRQAAGRGLQLLFYSVGIGQISSEVPQNLSASRPQDRQFILSSKKLLLSDSGFYLCAWRRQGSYGYTFGSGTRLTVV.